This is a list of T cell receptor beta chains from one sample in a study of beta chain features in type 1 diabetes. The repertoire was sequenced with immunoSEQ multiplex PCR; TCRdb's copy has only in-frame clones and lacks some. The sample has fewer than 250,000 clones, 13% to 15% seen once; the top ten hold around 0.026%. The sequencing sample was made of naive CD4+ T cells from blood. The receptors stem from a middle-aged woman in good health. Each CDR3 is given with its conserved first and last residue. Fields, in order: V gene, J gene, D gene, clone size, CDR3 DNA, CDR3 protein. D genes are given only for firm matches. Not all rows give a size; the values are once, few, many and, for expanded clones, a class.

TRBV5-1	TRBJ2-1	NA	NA	TGCGCCAGCAGCTTGGGACAGAGCTCCTACAATGAGCAGTTCTTC	CASSLGQSSYNEQFF
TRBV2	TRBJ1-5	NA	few	TGTGCCAGCAAATCAACAGCTCGCCAGCCCCAGCATTTT	CASKSTARQPQHF
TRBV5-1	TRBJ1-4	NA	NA	TGCGCCAGCAGCTTGGGGGGGCGCCGAGATGAAAAACTGTTTTTT	CASSLGGRRDEKLFF
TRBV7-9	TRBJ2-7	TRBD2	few	TGTGCCAGCAGCGACGCGGGACTAGCGGGGCACGAGCAGTACTTC	CASSDAGLAGHEQYF
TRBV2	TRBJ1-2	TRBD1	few	TGTGCCAGCAGTGAAGCGGGGACAGGGGAAGGCTACACCTTC	CASSEAGTGEGYTF
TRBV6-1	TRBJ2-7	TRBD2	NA	TGTGCCAGCAGTGACGCTACTAGCGGGGCCCCCTACGAGCAGTACTTC	CASSDATSGAPYEQYF
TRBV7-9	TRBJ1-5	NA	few	TGTGCCAGCAGCTCCGCCTCGGGACAAAGAAGCAATCAGCCCCAGCATTTT	CASSSASGQRSNQPQHF
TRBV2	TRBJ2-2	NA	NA	TGTGCCAGCAGTGATAGGCAGGGGCAAACCGGGGAGCTGTTTTTT	CASSDRQGQTGELFF
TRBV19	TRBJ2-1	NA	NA	TGTGCCAGTAGTATATACGGGGGATCGCCCAATGAGCAGTTCTTC	CASSIYGGSPNEQFF
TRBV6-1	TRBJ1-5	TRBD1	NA	TGTGCCAGCAGTGAAGCGGTGACAGGGGGCCCTAGACAGCCCCAGCATTTT	CASSEAVTGGPRQPQHF
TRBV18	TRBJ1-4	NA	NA	TGTGCCAGCTCGTCAGGCACCACTAATGAAAAACTGTTTTTT	CASSSGTTNEKLFF
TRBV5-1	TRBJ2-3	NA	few	TGCGCCAGCAGCTTGCAGGGAAGCGCAGATACGCAGTATTTT	CASSLQGSADTQYF
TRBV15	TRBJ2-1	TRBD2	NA	TGTGCCACCAGCAGCCCTGTCGGGGTAGCGGGGGCCAATGAGCAGTTCTTC	CATSSPVGVAGANEQFF
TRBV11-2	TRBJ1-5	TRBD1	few	TGTGCCAGCAGCTCGGCCGGGACAGTCTTCACTCAGCCCCAGCATTTT	CASSSAGTVFTQPQHF
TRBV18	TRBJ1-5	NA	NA	TGTGCTATCTCCACCGCGGGCGGAACCAATCAGCCCCAGCATTTT	CAISTAGGTNQPQHF
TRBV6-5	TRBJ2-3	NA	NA	TGTGCCAGCAGTTACTCGGAGCCTGAAGATACGCAGTATTTT	CASSYSEPEDTQYF
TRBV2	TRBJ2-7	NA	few	TGTGCCAGCAGTGACCCGGGACTCCCGGTCTCCGAGCAGTACTTC	CASSDPGLPVSEQYF
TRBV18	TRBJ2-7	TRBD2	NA	TGTGCCAGCTCCCCATTAGCGGGGGGGCTCCACGAGCAGTACTTC	CASSPLAGGLHEQYF
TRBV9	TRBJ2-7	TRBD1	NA	TGTGCCAGCAGCCCCGGACAGGGGGTGGACGGGCAGTACTTC	CASSPGQGVDGQYF
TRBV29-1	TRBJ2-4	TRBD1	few	TGCAGCGTCCAAAAAACAGGGGCAAACATTCAGTACTTC	CSVQKTGANIQYF
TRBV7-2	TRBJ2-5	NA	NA	TGTGCCAGCAGCTTCCAGGGTCTACAAGAGACCCAGTACTTC	CASSFQGLQETQYF
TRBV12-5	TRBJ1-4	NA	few	TGTGCTAGTGGTTTGGTACCCGGAAAACTGTTTTTT	CASGLVPGKLFF
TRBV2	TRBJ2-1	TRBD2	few	TGTGCCAGCACACTAGCGGGGGTGTCCAGTGAGCAGTTCTTC	CASTLAGVSSEQFF
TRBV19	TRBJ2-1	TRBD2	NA	TGTGCCAGTAGTATAGAAGGGACTAGCTACGATGAGCAGTTCTTC	CASSIEGTSYDEQFF
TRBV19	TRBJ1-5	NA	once	TGTGCCAGTAGTATAATGGCAGGGGGCAATCAGCCCCAGCATTTT	CASSIMAGGNQPQHF
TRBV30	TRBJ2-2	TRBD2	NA	TGTGCCTGGAGTGAGCGGGCGGGGGGAAACACCGGGGAGCTGTTTTTT	CAWSERAGGNTGELFF
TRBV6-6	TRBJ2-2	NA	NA	TGTGCCAGCTGTAACAGGGCCCAGGCCGGGGAGCTGTTTTTT	CASCNRAQAGELFF
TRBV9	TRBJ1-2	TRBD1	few	TGTGCCAGCAGCGTAGCGGGACAGGGGCTCGCCTATGGCTACACCTTC	CASSVAGQGLAYGYTF
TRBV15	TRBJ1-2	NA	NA	TGTGCCACCAGCAGAGAAGCCCGACAGCTCCCCTATGGCTACACCTTC	CATSREARQLPYGYTF
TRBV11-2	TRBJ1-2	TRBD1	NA	TGTGCCAGCAGCTCCCAAACCGTACAGGGGGGCACCTATGGCTACACCTTC	CASSSQTVQGGTYGYTF
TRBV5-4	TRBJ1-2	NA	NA	TGTGCCAGCAGCTTGGGACCAGGGGAGGGCTACACCTTC	CASSLGPGEGYTF
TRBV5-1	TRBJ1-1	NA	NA	TGCGCCAGCAGCTACGTGGGGGGGGCCACTGAAGCTTTCTTT	CASSYVGGATEAFF
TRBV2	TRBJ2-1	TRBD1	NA	TGTGCCAGCAGATCGACAGGGAGCTCCTACAATGAGCAGTTCTTC	CASRSTGSSYNEQFF
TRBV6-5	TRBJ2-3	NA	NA	TGTGCCAGCAGTTACTACAGGGCCGATACGCAGTATTTT	CASSYYRADTQYF
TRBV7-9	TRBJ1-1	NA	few	TGTGCCAGCAGCTTCAGGCAGGGCACTGAAGCTTTCTTT	CASSFRQGTEAFF
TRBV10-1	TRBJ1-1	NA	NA	TGCGCCAGCAGTGAGAACCCAGGGATTGAAGCTTTCTTT	CASSENPGIEAFF
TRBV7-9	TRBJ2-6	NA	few	TGTGCCAGCAGCTTAAGGGGCCCCAAGGGTTCTGGGGCCAACGTCCTGACTTTC	CASSLRGPKGSGANVLTF
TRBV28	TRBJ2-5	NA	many	TGTGCCAGCGGTTCGCAAGAGACCCAGTACTTC	CASGSQETQYF
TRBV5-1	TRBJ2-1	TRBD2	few	TGCGCCAGCAGCCCCTCCGGGCTAGCGGGGACCAATGAGCAGTTCTTC	CASSPSGLAGTNEQFF
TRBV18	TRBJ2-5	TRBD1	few	TGTGCCAGCTCACCCAATCAGGGGGTCGGAGAGACCCAGTACTTC	CASSPNQGVGETQYF
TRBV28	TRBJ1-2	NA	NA	TGTGCCAGCAGTACGGCTGACCTTAGGGGTAGGGGCTACACCTTC	CASSTADLRGRGYTF
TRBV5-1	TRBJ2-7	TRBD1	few	TGCGCCAGCAGTCGTCCCGGGACAGCCTACGAGCAGTACTTC	CASSRPGTAYEQYF
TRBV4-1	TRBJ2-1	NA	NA	TGCGCCAGCAGTGAAGTTGTTGGGGGCCCCGTCTTC	CASSEVVGGPVF
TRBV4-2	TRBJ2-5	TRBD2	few	TGTGCCAGCAGCCAAGGACTAGCGGGGACCCAAGAGACCCAGTACTTC	CASSQGLAGTQETQYF
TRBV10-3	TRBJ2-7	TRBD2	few	TGTGCCTCAATAGCGGGGGCAGGATCCTACGAGCAGTACTTC	CASIAGAGSYEQYF
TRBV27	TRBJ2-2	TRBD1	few	TGTGCCAGCAGTTTGGGAACCGGGACAGGGGTCGGGGAGCTGTTTTTT	CASSLGTGTGVGELFF
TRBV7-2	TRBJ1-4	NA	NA	TGTGCCAGCAGCTTTAGGGAAGGGGGTGAAAAACTGTTTTTT	CASSFREGGEKLFF
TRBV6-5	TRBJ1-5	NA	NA	TGTGCCAGCAGTTTACAGGGTTATAGCAATCAGCCCCAGCATTTT	CASSLQGYSNQPQHF
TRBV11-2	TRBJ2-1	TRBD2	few	TGTGCCAGCAGCTCCCAGCGGGGGTCCTTCCTGGATGAGCAGTTCTTC	CASSSQRGSFLDEQFF
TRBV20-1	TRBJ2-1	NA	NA	TGCAGCGCCGGCCGGGTCAATGAGCAGTTCTTC	CSAGRVNEQFF
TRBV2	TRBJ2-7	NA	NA	TGTGCCAGCAGTATCAGACAGGCAGAAGCCTACGAGCAGTACTTC	CASSIRQAEAYEQYF
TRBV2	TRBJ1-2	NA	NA	TGTGCCAGCAGTGAAGGTGGAGATGCCGGCTACACCTTC	CASSEGGDAGYTF
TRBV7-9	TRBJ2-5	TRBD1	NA	TGTGCCAGCAGCACAGGACAGGGATTAGAGACCCAGTACTTC	CASSTGQGLETQYF
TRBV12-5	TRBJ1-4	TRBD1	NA	TGTGCTAGTGGTTTCGGGACAGGGGGCGAAAAACTGTTTTTT	CASGFGTGGEKLFF
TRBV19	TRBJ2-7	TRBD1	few	TGTGCCAGTAGTATAGGACAGGGCCACGAGCAGTACTTC	CASSIGQGHEQYF
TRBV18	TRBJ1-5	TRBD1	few	TGTGCCAGCTCACCACTGACAGGGGCTCAGCCCCAGCATTTT	CASSPLTGAQPQHF
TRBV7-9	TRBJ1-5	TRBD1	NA	TGTGCCAGCAGCACACAGGGGGATCAGCCCCAGCATTTT	CASSTQGDQPQHF
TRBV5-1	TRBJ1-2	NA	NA	TGCGCCAGCAGCATCGGGCGACTAATGGGAGCTAACTATGGCTACACCTTC	CASSIGRLMGANYGYTF
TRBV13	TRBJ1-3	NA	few	TGTGCCAGCAGCTTCTCGAGGTGGAGCAAATACTCTGGAAACACCATATATTTT	CASSFSRWSKYSGNTIYF